Below, one T cell receptor (beta chain) is given with its context. Its antigen is as yet unknown. This record belongs to a study of T cell responses to AZD1222 COVID-19 vaccine. Findings and caveats of the study: Vaccine-associated CD4 TCRs spanned spike, dominant at 160-218 and 743-854. The study identified only 6 or 7 AZD1222 recipients as seropositive at baseline. Receipt of two AZD1222 doses was followed by a rise in Spike-specific TCR breadth and depth.

CDR1 and CDR2 (germline): SGHVS, FQNEAQ. The CDR3 extends over 15 amino acids. Trimming cost V 2 bases and J 4 bases; bases outside gene matches: 7. The protocol was immunoSEQ multiplex PCR, while the TCRdb copy is restricted to in-frame clones and leaves out a portion. This sample has 110,000 to 150,000 clones, with 90% to 95% found just once. This TCR was sampled from an adult who had recovered from COVID-19. The chain combines TRBV7-8 with TRBJ2-7, with 8 bases fitting TRBD2. Sample: peripheral blood, taken after recovery from COVID-19. The CDR3 here is CASSLRGTSIYEQYF. The CDR3 DNA sequence: TGTGCCAGCAGCTTAAGAGGGACTAGTATTTACGAGCAGTACTTC.